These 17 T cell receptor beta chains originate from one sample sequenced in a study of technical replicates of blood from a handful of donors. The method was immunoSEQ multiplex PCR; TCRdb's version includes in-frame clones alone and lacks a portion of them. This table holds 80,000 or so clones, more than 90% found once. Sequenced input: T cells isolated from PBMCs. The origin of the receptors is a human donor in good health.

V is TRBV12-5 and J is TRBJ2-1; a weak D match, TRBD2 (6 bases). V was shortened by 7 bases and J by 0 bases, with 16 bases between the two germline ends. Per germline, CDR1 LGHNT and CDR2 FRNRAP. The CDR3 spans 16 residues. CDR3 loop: CASAILLGGSYNEQFF. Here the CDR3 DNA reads TGTGCTAGTGCCATCCTCCTGGGGGGCTCCTACAATGAGCAGTTCTTC.

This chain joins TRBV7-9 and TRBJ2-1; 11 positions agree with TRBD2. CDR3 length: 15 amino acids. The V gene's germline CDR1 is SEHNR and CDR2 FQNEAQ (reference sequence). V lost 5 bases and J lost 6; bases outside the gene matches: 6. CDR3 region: CASSAAGTSGNEQFF. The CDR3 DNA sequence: TGTGCCAGCAGCGCAGCCGGGACTAGCGGCAATGAGCAGTTCTTC. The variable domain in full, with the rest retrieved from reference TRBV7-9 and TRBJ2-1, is DTGVSQNPRHKITKRGQNVTFRCDPISEHNRLYWYRQTLGQGPEFLTYFQNEAQLEKSRLLSDRFSAERPKGSFSTLEIQRTEQGDSAMYLCASSAAGTSGNEQFFGPGTRLTVL.

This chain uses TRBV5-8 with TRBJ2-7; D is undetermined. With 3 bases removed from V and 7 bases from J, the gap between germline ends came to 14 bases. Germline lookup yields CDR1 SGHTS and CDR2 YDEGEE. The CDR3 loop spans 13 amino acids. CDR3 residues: CASSSYGSVEQYF. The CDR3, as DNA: TGTGCCAGCAGCTCCTACGGTTCTGTGGAGCAGTACTTC.

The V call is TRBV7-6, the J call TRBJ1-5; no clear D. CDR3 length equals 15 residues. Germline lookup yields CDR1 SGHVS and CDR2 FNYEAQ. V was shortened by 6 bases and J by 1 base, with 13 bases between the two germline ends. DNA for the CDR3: TGTGCCAGCAGTCAAAACGGAGGGAGCAATCAGCCCCAGCATTTT. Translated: CASSQNGGSNQPQHF.

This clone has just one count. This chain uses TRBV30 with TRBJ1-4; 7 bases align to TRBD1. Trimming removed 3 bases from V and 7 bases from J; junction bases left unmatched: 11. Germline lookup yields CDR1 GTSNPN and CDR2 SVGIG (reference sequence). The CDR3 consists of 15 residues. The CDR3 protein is CAWSPTDRDAEKLFF. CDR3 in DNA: TGTGCCTGGAGCCCTACCGACAGGGACGCTGAAAAACTGTTTTTT.

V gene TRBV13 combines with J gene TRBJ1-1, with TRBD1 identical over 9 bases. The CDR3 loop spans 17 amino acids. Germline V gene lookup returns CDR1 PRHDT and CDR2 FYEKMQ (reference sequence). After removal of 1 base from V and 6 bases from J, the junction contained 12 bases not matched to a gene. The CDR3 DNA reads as TGTGCCAGCAGCTTAGAAATTCTGGGACAGGGTCATCCTGAAGCTTTCTTT. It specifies CASSLEILGQGHPEAFF.

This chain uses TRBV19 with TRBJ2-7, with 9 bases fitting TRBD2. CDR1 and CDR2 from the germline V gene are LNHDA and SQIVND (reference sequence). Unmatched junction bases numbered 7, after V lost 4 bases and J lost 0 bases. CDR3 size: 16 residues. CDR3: CASSTQGLAPSYEQYF. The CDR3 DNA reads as TGTGCCAGTAGTACCCAGGGACTAGCCCCCTCCTACGAGCAGTACTTC.

In DNA, the CDR3 is TGCGCCAGCAGCAGAGGACAGGGGACCTACGAGCAGTACTTC. Its protein is CASSRGQGTYEQYF. The rearrangement links TRBV5-1 to TRBJ2-7, with TRBD1 identical over 9 bases. This CDR3 has 14 residues. V trimming: 4 bases; J trimming: 2 bases; junction bases outside the gene matches: 4. Germline V CDR1 and CDR2: SGHRS, YFSETQ.

Written as DNA, the CDR3 is TGTGCCATCAGTGTCGACAGGGGATTTGAAAAACTGTTTTTT. This codes for CAISVDRGFEKLFF. The V call is TRBV10-3, the J call TRBJ1-4; 8 bases agree with TRBD1. Germline V lookup: CDR1 ENHRY, CDR2 SYGVKD. V shed 4 bases and J 7 bases; nucleotides not matched to a gene: 5. The CDR3 totals 14 residues.

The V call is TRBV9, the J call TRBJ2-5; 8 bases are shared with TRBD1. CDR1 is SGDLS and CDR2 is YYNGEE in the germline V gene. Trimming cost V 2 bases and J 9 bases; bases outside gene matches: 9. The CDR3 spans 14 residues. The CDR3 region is CASSVRGQEKAQYF. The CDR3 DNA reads TGTGCCAGCAGCGTGAGGGGACAGGAGAAGGCCCAGTACTTC.

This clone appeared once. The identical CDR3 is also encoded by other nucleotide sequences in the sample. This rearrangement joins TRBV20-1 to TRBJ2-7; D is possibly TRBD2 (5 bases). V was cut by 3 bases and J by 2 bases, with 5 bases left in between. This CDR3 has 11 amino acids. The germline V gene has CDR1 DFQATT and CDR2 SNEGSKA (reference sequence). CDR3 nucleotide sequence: TGCAGTGCTAGCGGGACCTACGAGCAGTACTTC. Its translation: CSASGTYEQYF.

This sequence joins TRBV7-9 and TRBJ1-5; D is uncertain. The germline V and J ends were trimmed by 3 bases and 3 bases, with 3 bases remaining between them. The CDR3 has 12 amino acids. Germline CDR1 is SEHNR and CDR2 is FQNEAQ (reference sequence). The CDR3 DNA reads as TGTGCCAGCAGCTTTAACAATCAGCCCCAGCATTTT. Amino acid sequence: CASSFNNQPQHF.

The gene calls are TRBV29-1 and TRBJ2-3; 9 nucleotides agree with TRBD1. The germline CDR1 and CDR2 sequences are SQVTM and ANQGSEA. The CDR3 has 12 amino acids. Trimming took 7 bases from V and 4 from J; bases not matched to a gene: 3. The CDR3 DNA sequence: TGCAGCGGGGGGACAGGGTCAGATACGCAGTATTTT. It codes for CSGGTGSDTQYF.

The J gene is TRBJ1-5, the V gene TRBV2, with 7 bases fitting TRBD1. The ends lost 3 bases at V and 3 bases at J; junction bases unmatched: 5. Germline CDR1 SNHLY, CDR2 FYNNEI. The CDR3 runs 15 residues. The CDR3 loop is CASSDGTGVNQPQHF. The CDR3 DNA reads TGTGCCAGCAGTGATGGCACAGGGGTCAATCAGCCCCAGCATTTT.

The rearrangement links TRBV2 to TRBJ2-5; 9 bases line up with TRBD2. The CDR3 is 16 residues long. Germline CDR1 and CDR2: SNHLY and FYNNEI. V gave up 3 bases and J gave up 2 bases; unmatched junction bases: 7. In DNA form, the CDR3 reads TGTGCCAGCAGTGAGGCGCGTCTAGCGGGGCAAGAGACCCAGTACTTC. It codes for CASSEARLAGQETQYF.

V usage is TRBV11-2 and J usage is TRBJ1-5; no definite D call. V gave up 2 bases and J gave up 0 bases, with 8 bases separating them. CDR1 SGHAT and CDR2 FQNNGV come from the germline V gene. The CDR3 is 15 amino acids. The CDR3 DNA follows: TGTGCCAGCAGCTTACAGTCTCATAGCAATCAGCCCCAGCATTTT. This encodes CASSLQSHSNQPQHF. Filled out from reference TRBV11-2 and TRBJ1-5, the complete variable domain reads EAGVAQSPRYKIIEKRQSVAFWCNPISGHATLYWYQQILGQGPKLLIQFQNNGVVDDSQLPKDRFSAERLKGVDSTLKIQPAKLEDSAVYLCASSLQSHSNQPQHFGDGTRLSIL.

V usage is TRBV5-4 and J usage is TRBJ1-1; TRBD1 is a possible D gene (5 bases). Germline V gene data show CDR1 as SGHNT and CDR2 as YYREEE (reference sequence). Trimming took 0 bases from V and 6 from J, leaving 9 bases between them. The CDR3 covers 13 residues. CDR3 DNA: TGTGCCAGCAGCTTGGCCGGGGGTGCTGAAGCTTTCTTT. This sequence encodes CASSLAGGAEAFF. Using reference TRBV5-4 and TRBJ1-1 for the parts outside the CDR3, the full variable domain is ETGVTQSPTHLIKTRGQQVTLRCSSQSGHNTVSWYQQALGQGPQFIFQYYREEENGRGNFPPRFSGLQFPNYSSELNVNALELDDSALYLCASSLAGGAEAFFGQGTRLTVV.